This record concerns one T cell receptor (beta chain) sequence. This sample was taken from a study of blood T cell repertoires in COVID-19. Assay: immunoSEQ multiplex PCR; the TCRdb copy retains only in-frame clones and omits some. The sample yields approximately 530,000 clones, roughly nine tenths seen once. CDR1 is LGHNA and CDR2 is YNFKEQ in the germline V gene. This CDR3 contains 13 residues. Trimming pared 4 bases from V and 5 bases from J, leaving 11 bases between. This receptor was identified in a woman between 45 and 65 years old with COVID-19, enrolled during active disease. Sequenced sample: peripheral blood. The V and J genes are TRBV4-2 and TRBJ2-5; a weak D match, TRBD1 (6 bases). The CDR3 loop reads CASSPTTGETQYF. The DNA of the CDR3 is TGTGCCAGCAGCCCGACAACAGGGGAGACCCAGTACTTC.